A selection of T cell receptor beta chains follows, all from one sample in a study of blood T cell repertoires in COVID-19. The repertoire was sequenced with immunoSEQ multiplex PCR; TCRdb's copy has only in-frame clones and lacks some. The data contain around 180,000 clones, 70% to 90% of them singletons. The sequenced sample consisted of peripheral blood. Receptor source: a human donor with active or convalescent COVID-19. The donor label of this sample is uncertain. The CDR3 runs from the conserved cysteine through the conserved F or W. Fields, in order: J gene, V gene, D gene, clone size, CDR3 protein, CDR3 DNA. A D gene is named only where the DNA matches it firmly. The size entry is marked missing in some rows and otherwise reads once, few, many or a size class.

j_call: TRBJ2-2
v_call: TRBV6-5
d_call: NA
clone_size: NA
cdr3_aa: CASSYSARLNTGELFF
cdr3_nt: TGTGCCAGCAGTTACTCGGCCAGGCTGAACACCGGGGAGCTGTTTTTT

j_call: TRBJ2-7
v_call: TRBV28
d_call: TRBD2
clone_size: NA
cdr3_aa: CASSFWNPGRGDEQYF
cdr3_nt: TGTGCCAGCAGCTTCTGGAACCCAGGGCGGGGGGACGAGCAGTACTTC

j_call: TRBJ1-5
v_call: TRBV28
d_call: NA
clone_size: NA
cdr3_aa: CASSLTQGVFLSQHF
cdr3_nt: TGTGCCAGCAGTTTGACACAGGGAGTTTTTCTCAGCCAGCATTTT

j_call: TRBJ2-2
v_call: TRBV5-6
d_call: TRBD2
clone_size: NA
cdr3_aa: CASSPGTTTGELFF
cdr3_nt: TGTGCCAGCAGCCCCGGGACTACAACCGGGGAGCTGTTTTTT

j_call: TRBJ2-1
v_call: TRBV6-1
d_call: NA
clone_size: NA
cdr3_aa: CASGPLAGANEQFF
cdr3_nt: TGTGCCAGCGGACCCCTCGCAGGGGCCAATGAGCAGTTCTTC

j_call: TRBJ1-5
v_call: TRBV27
d_call: NA
clone_size: NA
cdr3_aa: CASSFLSSNNQPQHF
cdr3_nt: TGTGCCAGCAGTTTCCTTTCGTCTAACAATCAGCCCCAGCATTTT

j_call: TRBJ2-1
v_call: TRBV2
d_call: TRBD2
clone_size: NA
cdr3_aa: CASRYSGRARSYEQFF
cdr3_nt: TGTGCCAGCAGATATAGCGGGAGGGCCCGTTCATATGAGCAGTTCTTC

j_call: TRBJ2-3
v_call: TRBV5-1
d_call: TRBD1
clone_size: NA
cdr3_aa: CASSNGDRGTADTQYF
cdr3_nt: TGCGCCAGCAGCAACGGGGACAGGGGTACCGCCGATACGCAGTATTTT

j_call: TRBJ2-3
v_call: TRBV30
d_call: TRBD2
clone_size: NA
cdr3_aa: CAWSPKTSASSTDTQYF
cdr3_nt: TGTGCCTGGAGTCCAAAGACTAGCGCAAGTAGCACAGATACGCAGTATTTT

j_call: TRBJ1-5
v_call: TRBV28
d_call: NA
clone_size: NA
cdr3_aa: CASSIRQNSNQPQHF
cdr3_nt: TGTGCCAGCAGTATTCGACAGAATAGCAATCAGCCCCAGCATTTT

j_call: TRBJ1-4
v_call: TRBV5-1
d_call: TRBD1
clone_size: NA
cdr3_aa: CASSLYRGNNEKLFF
cdr3_nt: TGCGCCAGCAGCTTGTACAGGGGGAATAATGAAAAACTGTTTTTT

j_call: TRBJ2-7
v_call: TRBV7-2
d_call: NA
clone_size: NA
cdr3_aa: CASSLGGWGLASEQYF
cdr3_nt: TGTGCCAGCAGCTTAGGGGGTTGGGGACTCGCGAGCGAGCAGTACTTC

j_call: TRBJ1-2
v_call: TRBV5-1
d_call: NA
clone_size: NA
cdr3_aa: CASSLGRASPTNYGYTF
cdr3_nt: TGCGCCAGCAGCTTGGGGAGGGCATCTCCTACAAACTATGGCTACACCTTC

j_call: TRBJ2-2
v_call: TRBV24-1
d_call: TRBD1
clone_size: NA
cdr3_aa: CATSDSRTGHGGWTGELFF
cdr3_nt: TGTGCCACCAGTGATTCAAGGACAGGGCATGGAGGATGGACCGGGGAGCTGTTTTTT

j_call: TRBJ1-2
v_call: TRBV2
d_call: TRBD1
clone_size: NA
cdr3_aa: CASSPGGTGVSGYTF
cdr3_nt: TGTGCCAGCAGTCCGGGGGGGACAGGGGTTTCGGGCTACACCTTC

j_call: TRBJ1-1
v_call: TRBV4-1
d_call: TRBD1
clone_size: NA
cdr3_aa: CASSTRTGKNTEAFF
cdr3_nt: TGCGCCAGCAGCACTCGGACAGGGAAGAACACTGAAGCTTTCTTT

j_call: TRBJ2-1
v_call: TRBV14
d_call: TRBD2
clone_size: NA
cdr3_aa: CASRVAGAAEQFF
cdr3_nt: TGTGCCAGCAGGGTAGCGGGAGCGGCTGAGCAGTTCTTC

j_call: TRBJ2-7
v_call: TRBV6-2/TRBV6-3
d_call: NA
clone_size: NA
cdr3_aa: CASSLTGDYEQYF
cdr3_nt: TGTGCCAGCAGTTTAACCGGGGACTACGAGCAGTACTTC

j_call: TRBJ2-7
v_call: TRBV27
d_call: NA
clone_size: NA
cdr3_aa: CASSLGHDNYEQYF
cdr3_nt: TGTGCCAGCAGTCTTGGACACGACAACTACGAGCAGTACTTC

j_call: TRBJ1-2
v_call: TRBV15
d_call: TRBD1
clone_size: NA
cdr3_aa: CATSRGRDRGHYGYTF
cdr3_nt: TGTGCCACCAGCAGAGGCCGGGACAGGGGGCACTATGGCTACACCTTC

j_call: TRBJ1-5
v_call: TRBV7-7
d_call: TRBD1
clone_size: NA
cdr3_aa: CASSEGQTKEQPQHF
cdr3_nt: TGTGCCAGCAGCGAGGGACAGACAAAGGAGCAGCCCCAGCATTTT

j_call: TRBJ2-1
v_call: TRBV13
d_call: TRBD1
clone_size: NA
cdr3_aa: CASSAAGQGANEQFF
cdr3_nt: TGTGCCAGCAGCGCAGCGGGACAGGGGGCGAATGAGCAGTTCTTC

j_call: TRBJ2-1
v_call: TRBV6-6
d_call: NA
clone_size: NA
cdr3_aa: CASRYRVGAYNEQFF
cdr3_nt: TGTGCCAGCAGGTACAGGGTGGGAGCCTACAATGAGCAGTTCTTC

j_call: TRBJ2-7
v_call: TRBV7-2
d_call: TRBD2
clone_size: NA
cdr3_aa: CASSLAFGASGKEQYF
cdr3_nt: TGTGCCAGCAGCCTGGCCTTCGGGGCTAGCGGGAAGGAGCAGTACTTC

j_call: TRBJ1-1
v_call: TRBV4-1
d_call: TRBD1
clone_size: NA
cdr3_aa: CASSQVSGTAMNTEAFF
cdr3_nt: TGCGCCAGCAGCCAAGTTTCTGGGACAGCCATGAACACTGAAGCTTTCTTT

j_call: TRBJ1-5
v_call: TRBV2
d_call: TRBD1
clone_size: few
cdr3_aa: CASTPTGFSNQPQHF
cdr3_nt: TGTGCCAGCACCCCGACAGGGTTTAGCAATCAGCCCCAGCATTTT

j_call: TRBJ1-5
v_call: TRBV7-8
d_call: NA
clone_size: once
cdr3_aa: CASSLAGAKPYHSNQPQHF
cdr3_nt: TGTGCCAGCAGCCTTGCAGGTGCGAAGCCTTACCATAGCAATCAGCCCCAGCATTTT

j_call: TRBJ2-7
v_call: TRBV5-1
d_call: NA
clone_size: few
cdr3_aa: CASSFLHSGAYEQYF
cdr3_nt: TGCGCCAGCAGCTTCCTCCATAGCGGCGCCTACGAGCAGTACTTC

j_call: TRBJ2-7
v_call: TRBV4-1
d_call: TRBD2
clone_size: NA
cdr3_aa: CASSQESGTPYEQYF
cdr3_nt: TGCGCCAGCAGCCAAGAAAGCGGGACTCCCTACGAGCAGTACTTC

j_call: TRBJ1-4
v_call: TRBV21-1
d_call: NA
clone_size: NA
cdr3_aa: CASSKGQETNEKLFF
cdr3_nt: TGTGCCAGCAGCAAGGGACAGGAAACTAATGAAAAACTGTTTTTT

j_call: TRBJ1-2
v_call: TRBV24-1
d_call: NA
clone_size: NA
cdr3_aa: CATSDLGLNGYTF
cdr3_nt: TGTGCCACCAGTGACCTCGGACTAAACGGCTACACCTTC

j_call: TRBJ2-2
v_call: TRBV5-4
d_call: TRBD1
clone_size: NA
cdr3_aa: CASSFYRTGNTGELFF
cdr3_nt: TGTGCCAGCAGCTTCTATCGGACAGGGAACACCGGGGAGCTGTTTTTT

j_call: TRBJ2-1
v_call: TRBV24-1
d_call: TRBD2
clone_size: few
cdr3_aa: CATSDLGREANNEQFF
cdr3_nt: TGTGCCACCAGTGATTTGGGGCGGGAGGCTAACAATGAGCAGTTCTTC

j_call: TRBJ2-2
v_call: TRBV30
d_call: NA
clone_size: NA
cdr3_aa: CAWTGQPNTGELFF
cdr3_nt: TGTGCCTGGACCGGACAGCCGAACACCGGGGAGCTGTTTTTT

j_call: TRBJ2-3
v_call: TRBV6-5
d_call: TRBD2
clone_size: once
cdr3_aa: CASKDSGGTDTQYF
cdr3_nt: TGTGCCAGCAAGGATAGCGGGGGAACAGATACGCAGTATTTT

j_call: TRBJ1-4
v_call: TRBV18
d_call: TRBD1
clone_size: once
cdr3_aa: CASSPGAQGAVKLFF
cdr3_nt: TGTGCCAGCTCACCTGGCGCACAGGGGGCCGTAAAACTGTTTTTT

j_call: TRBJ2-3
v_call: TRBV7-9
d_call: TRBD2
clone_size: NA
cdr3_aa: CASSYRGLALLGDTQYF
cdr3_nt: TGTGCCAGCAGCTATCGCGGACTAGCCTTGTTGGGAGATACGCAGTATTTT

j_call: TRBJ1-2
v_call: TRBV18
d_call: NA
clone_size: NA
cdr3_aa: CASSRENYGYTF
cdr3_nt: TGTGCCAGCTCACGGGAGAACTATGGCTACACCTTC

j_call: TRBJ1-1
v_call: TRBV6-5
d_call: NA
clone_size: once
cdr3_aa: CASSWNTGNTEAFF
cdr3_nt: TGTGCCAGCAGTTGGAACACAGGGAACACTGAAGCTTTCTTT

j_call: TRBJ1-3
v_call: TRBV7-3
d_call: NA
clone_size: NA
cdr3_aa: CASDAQGFSGNTIYF
cdr3_nt: TGTGCCAGCGACGCACAGGGATTCTCTGGAAACACCATATATTTT

j_call: TRBJ2-1
v_call: TRBV18
d_call: TRBD1
clone_size: NA
cdr3_aa: CASSPGTGGPTTFF
cdr3_nt: TGTGCCAGCTCACCCGGGACAGGGGGACCAACCACGTTCTTC

j_call: TRBJ2-1
v_call: TRBV12-3/TRBV12-4
d_call: TRBD2
clone_size: NA
cdr3_aa: CASSLGGDEQFF
cdr3_nt: TGTGCCAGCAGTCTGGGGGGGGATGAGCAGTTCTTC

j_call: TRBJ2-1
v_call: TRBV5-4
d_call: TRBD2
clone_size: NA
cdr3_aa: CASSFGPGGPNEQFF
cdr3_nt: TGTGCCAGCAGCTTTGGACCGGGAGGGCCGAATGAGCAGTTCTTC

j_call: TRBJ2-1
v_call: TRBV2
d_call: NA
clone_size: NA
cdr3_aa: CASSEDHPQWAGSPEYNEQFF
cdr3_nt: TGTGCCAGCAGTGAGGACCACCCCCAATGGGCGGGGTCTCCCGAGTACAATGAGCAGTTCTTC

j_call: TRBJ1-2
v_call: TRBV7-9
d_call: NA
clone_size: NA
cdr3_aa: CASRYGQSPYGYTF
cdr3_nt: TGTGCCAGCAGATATGGACAGTCTCCCTATGGCTACACCTTC

j_call: TRBJ2-7
v_call: TRBV19
d_call: NA
clone_size: NA
cdr3_aa: CASSIQVNYEQYF
cdr3_nt: TGTGCCAGTAGTATCCAGGTCAACTACGAGCAGTACTTC

j_call: TRBJ1-2
v_call: TRBV10-3
d_call: NA
clone_size: NA
cdr3_aa: CAISGGREYGYTF
cdr3_nt: TGTGCCATCAGCGGAGGACGGGAGTATGGCTACACCTTC

j_call: TRBJ2-2
v_call: TRBV5-1
d_call: NA
clone_size: NA
cdr3_aa: CASRRQTNTGELFF
cdr3_nt: TGCGCCAGCAGGAGACAGACGAACACCGGGGAGCTGTTTTTT

j_call: TRBJ1-1
v_call: TRBV6-2/TRBV6-3
d_call: NA
clone_size: NA
cdr3_aa: CASSSLGRTEAFF
cdr3_nt: TGTGCCAGCAGTTCCCTGGGGCGTACTGAAGCTTTCTTT

j_call: TRBJ1-3
v_call: TRBV5-5
d_call: TRBD1
clone_size: once
cdr3_aa: CASSLSGTGEFYSGNTIYF
cdr3_nt: TGTGCCAGCAGCCTGTCCGGGACAGGTGAATTTTACTCTGGAAACACCATATATTTT

j_call: TRBJ2-1
v_call: TRBV7-9
d_call: TRBD2
clone_size: NA
cdr3_aa: CASSLGLAGGPLGNEQFF
cdr3_nt: TGTGCCAGCAGCCTGGGACTAGCGGGGGGACCCCTCGGTAATGAGCAGTTCTTC

j_call: TRBJ1-1
v_call: TRBV5-4
d_call: NA
clone_size: once
cdr3_aa: CASSFKKLKQGANNEAFF
cdr3_nt: TGTGCCAGCAGCTTCAAAAAATTAAAACAGGGCGCTAACAATGAAGCTTTCTTT

j_call: TRBJ1-2
v_call: TRBV27
d_call: TRBD1
clone_size: NA
cdr3_aa: CASSWDRTGGGYGYTF
cdr3_nt: TGTGCCAGCAGTTGGGACCGGACAGGGGGTGGCTATGGCTACACCTTC

j_call: TRBJ2-7
v_call: TRBV12-3/TRBV12-4
d_call: NA
clone_size: NA
cdr3_aa: CASSLGRVYEQYF
cdr3_nt: TGTGCCAGCAGTTTAGGCAGGGTCTACGAGCAGTACTTC

j_call: TRBJ2-3
v_call: TRBV5-1
d_call: NA
clone_size: NA
cdr3_aa: CASSSIKRTDTQYF
cdr3_nt: TGCGCCAGCAGCTCCATAAAGCGCACAGATACGCAGTATTTT

j_call: TRBJ2-2
v_call: TRBV7-2
d_call: TRBD2
clone_size: NA
cdr3_aa: CASSLRSGANTGELFF
cdr3_nt: TGTGCCAGCAGCTTACGGAGCGGGGCGAACACCGGGGAGCTGTTTTTT

j_call: TRBJ2-6
v_call: TRBV19
d_call: TRBD1
clone_size: NA
cdr3_aa: CASSIPGQGGSGANVLTF
cdr3_nt: TGTGCCAGTAGTATCCCTGGACAGGGGGGATCTGGGGCCAACGTCCTGACTTTC

j_call: TRBJ2-5
v_call: TRBV28
d_call: NA
clone_size: NA
cdr3_aa: CASIPFGLEETQYF
cdr3_nt: TGTGCCAGCATCCCCTTCGGACTGGAAGAGACCCAGTACTTC